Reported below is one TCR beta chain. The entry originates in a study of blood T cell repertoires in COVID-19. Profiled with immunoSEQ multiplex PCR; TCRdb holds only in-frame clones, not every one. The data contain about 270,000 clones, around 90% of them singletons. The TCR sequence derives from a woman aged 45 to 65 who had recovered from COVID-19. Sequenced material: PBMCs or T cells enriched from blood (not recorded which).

The CDR3 sequence: CAISTTGGDVNSPLHF. In DNA, the CDR3 is TGTGCCATCAGTACAACAGGGGGCGATGTGAATTCACCCCTCCACTTT. The chain employs TRBV10-3 and TRBJ1-6; 9 bases align to TRBD1. CDR3 length: 16 amino acids. J gave up 7 bases and V 5 bases, and 9 bases lay outside the gene matches. Germline CDR1 reads ENHRY; CDR2 reads SYGVKD.